This T cell receptor (beta chain) derives from a study of cytotoxic CD8 clonotypes in ibrutinib-treated CLL. In the study overall: Response samples came after a median about 12 months of treatment, range 6 to 36. Sample averages reached 255,043 productive templates and 94,082 productive rearrangements. Study observations and caveats: Under therapy, public clonotypes either contracted or stayed stable, and they were uncommon.

Only in-frame clones appear in the TCRdb table, and some are missing; sequencing was by immunoSEQ multiplex PCR. The table lists 30,000 to 40,000 clones, over 70% of them singletons, with approximately 16% in the top ten. As to this clone: The antigen is unknown.

This CDR3 spans 15 amino acids. V was clipped by 2 bases and J by 7 bases; unmatched bases: 3. Looked up from germline, CDR1 is MNHNY and CDR2 is SVGAGI (reference sequence). The chain links TRBV6-6 to TRBJ2-4; 12 bases align to TRBD2. The source was PBMCs, collected at disease progression, from a patient treated with ibrutinib. This receptor was obtained from a human donor with chronic lymphocytic leukemia. Here the CDR3 reads CASSYPGTSGNIQYF. The CDR3 DNA is TGTGCCAGCAGTTACCCCGGGACTAGCGGGAACATTCAGTACTTC.